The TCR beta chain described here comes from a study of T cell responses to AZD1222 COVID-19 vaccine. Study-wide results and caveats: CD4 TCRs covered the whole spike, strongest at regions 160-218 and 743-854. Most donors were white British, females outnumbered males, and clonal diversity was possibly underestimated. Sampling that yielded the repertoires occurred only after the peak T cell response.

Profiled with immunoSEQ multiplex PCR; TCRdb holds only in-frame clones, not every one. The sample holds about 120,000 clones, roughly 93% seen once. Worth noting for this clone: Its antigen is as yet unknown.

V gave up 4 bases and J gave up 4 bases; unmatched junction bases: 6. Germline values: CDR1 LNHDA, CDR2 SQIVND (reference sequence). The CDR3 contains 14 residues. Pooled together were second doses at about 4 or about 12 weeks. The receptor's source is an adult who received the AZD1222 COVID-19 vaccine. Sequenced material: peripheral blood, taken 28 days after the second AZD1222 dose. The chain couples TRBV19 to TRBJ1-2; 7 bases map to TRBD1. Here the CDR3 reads CASSTFQGVYGYTF. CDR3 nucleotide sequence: TGTGCCAGTAGTACCTTTCAGGGGGTCTATGGCTACACCTTC.